Described below is a single TCR beta chain sequence and its context. Its specificity is not known. This entry comes from a study of cytomegalovirus exposure and HLA in healthy donors. About the research overall: The Caucasian-associated ancestry cluster held under 90% of 398 genotyped donors.

Broader study findings: Common viral pathogens were later found to be apparently linked to several of the most significant clusters. When analyzed later, a missense DCLRE1C variant was found to be linked to TCR beta V- and J-gene trimming.

Primers for the PCR totalled 60 Vbeta and 13 Jbeta. Using immunoSEQ multiplex PCR, the repertoire was profiled, and TCRdb retains in-frame clones only, with some absent. Of about 160,000 clones in the sample, about 77% were seen once. Looked up from germline, CDR1 is SGHNT and CDR2 is YYREEE (reference sequence). V was clipped by 4 bases and J by 5 bases; unmatched bases: 9. The CDR3 spans 14 residues. V gene TRBV5-4 combines with J gene TRBJ2-7, with 7 nucleotides matching TRBD1. Sequenced material: PBMCs. This receptor was taken from a woman in her 50s in good health and CMV-seronegative. CDR3 in DNA: TGTGCCAGCAGCGCCCGACAGGGACCCGACGAGCAGTACTTC. Its protein is CASSARQGPDEQYF.